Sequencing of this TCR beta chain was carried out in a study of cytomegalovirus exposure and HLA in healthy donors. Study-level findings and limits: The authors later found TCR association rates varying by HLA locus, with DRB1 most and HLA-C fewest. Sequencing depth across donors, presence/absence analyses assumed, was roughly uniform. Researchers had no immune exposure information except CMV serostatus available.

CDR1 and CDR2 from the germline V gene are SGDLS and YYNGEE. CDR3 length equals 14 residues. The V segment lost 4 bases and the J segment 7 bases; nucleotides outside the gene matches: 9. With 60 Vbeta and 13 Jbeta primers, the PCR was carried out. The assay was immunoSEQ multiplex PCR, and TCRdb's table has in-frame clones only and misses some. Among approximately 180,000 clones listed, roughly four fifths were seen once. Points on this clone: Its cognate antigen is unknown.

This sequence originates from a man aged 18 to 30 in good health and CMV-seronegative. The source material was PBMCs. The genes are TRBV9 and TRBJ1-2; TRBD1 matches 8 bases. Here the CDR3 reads CASSRIGQGRGYTF. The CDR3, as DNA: TGTGCCAGCAGCCGCATCGGACAGGGCCGTGGCTACACCTTC.